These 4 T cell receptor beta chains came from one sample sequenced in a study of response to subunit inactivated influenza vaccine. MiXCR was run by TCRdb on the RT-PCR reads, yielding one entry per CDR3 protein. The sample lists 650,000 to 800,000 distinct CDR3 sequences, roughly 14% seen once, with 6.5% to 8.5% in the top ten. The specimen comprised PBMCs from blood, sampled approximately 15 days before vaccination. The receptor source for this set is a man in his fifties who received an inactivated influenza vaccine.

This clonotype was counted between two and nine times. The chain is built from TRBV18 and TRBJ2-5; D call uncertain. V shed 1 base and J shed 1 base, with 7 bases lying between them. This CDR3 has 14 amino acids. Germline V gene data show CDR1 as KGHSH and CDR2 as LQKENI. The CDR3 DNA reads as TGTGCCAGCTCACCACAGGGTGGCCAAGAGACCCAGTACTTC. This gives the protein CASSPQGGQETQYF. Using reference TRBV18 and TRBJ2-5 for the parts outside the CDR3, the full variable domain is NAGVMQNPRHLVRRRGQEARLRCSPMKGHSHVYWYRQLPEEGLKFMVYLQKENIIDESGMPKERFSAEFPKEGPSILRIQQVVRGDSAAYFCASSPQGGQETQYFGPGTRLLVL.

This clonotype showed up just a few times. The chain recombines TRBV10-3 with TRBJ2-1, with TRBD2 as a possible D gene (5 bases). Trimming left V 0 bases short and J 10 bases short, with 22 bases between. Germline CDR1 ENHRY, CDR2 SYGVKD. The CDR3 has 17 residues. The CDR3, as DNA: TGTGCCATCAGTGAGTCTAGTACAGAGACAATGAAGCGGGAGCAGTTCTTC. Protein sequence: CAISESSTETMKREQFF.

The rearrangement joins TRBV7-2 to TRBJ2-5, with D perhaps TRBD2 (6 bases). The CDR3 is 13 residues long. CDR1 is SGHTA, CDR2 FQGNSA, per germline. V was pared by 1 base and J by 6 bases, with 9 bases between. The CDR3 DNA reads TGTGCCAGCAGCTTAGGGGACTTACAGACCCAGTACTTC. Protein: CASSLGDLQTQYF. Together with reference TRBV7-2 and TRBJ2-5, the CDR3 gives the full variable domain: GAGVSQSPSNKVTEKGKDVELRCDPISGHTALYWYRQSLGQGLEFLIYFQGNSAPDKSGLPSDRFSAERTGGSVSTLTIQRTQQEDSAVYLCASSLGDLQTQYFGPGTRLLVL.

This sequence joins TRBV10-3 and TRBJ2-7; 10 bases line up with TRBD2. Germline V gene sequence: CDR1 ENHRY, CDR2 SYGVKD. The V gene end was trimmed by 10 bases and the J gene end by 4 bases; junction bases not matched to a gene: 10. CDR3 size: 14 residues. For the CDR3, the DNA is TGTGCCACCCAAGCCCTAGCGGGAGCTTACGAGCAGTACTTC. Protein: CATQALAGAYEQYF.